This T cell receptor (beta chain) appears in the sequencing data of a study of T cells in Graves' hyperthyroidism and ophthalmopathy. This clonotype was seen ten or more times. What it binds is not known. The TCR beta CDR3 regions underwent amplification using RNA transcripts as the source. First-round RT-PCR of the TCR CDR3 relied on the HTBI primer set. TCRdb re-derived calls from the multiplex PCR reads in MiXCR, one entry per CDR3 protein. The table shows a few hundred thousand distinct CDR3 sequences, with about a fifth occurring only once. This CDR3 has 16 residues. Trimming cost V 2 bases and J 4 bases; bases outside gene matches: 5. Germline lookup yields CDR1 LNHNV and CDR2 YYDKDF (reference sequence). Patients between 18 and 65 years old had hyperthyroidism, newly diagnosed and lasting under 2 months. Diagnosing involved the use of clinical symptoms, serum thyroxine and TRAb, thyroid ultrasound and orbital computed tomography.

General study findings and limits: Ophthalmopathy got predicted by the model a median roughly 6.4 months before its onset.

The rearrangement links TRBV15 to TRBJ1-5; 10 nucleotides align to TRBD1. The specimen was blood. This receptor was obtained from a young man with Graves' hyperthyroidism. The CDR3 DNA follows: TGTGCCACCAGCAGACCTGGGACAGGGGTAAATCAGCCCCAGCATTTT. Its translation: CATSRPGTGVNQPQHF.